These 29 T cell receptor beta chains were sequenced from one sample in a study of T cells in Graves' hyperthyroidism and ophthalmopathy (dated by TCRdb to about 2019). The receptor library was made with multiplex PCR. Sequencing took place on an Illumina HiSeq 2000. Amplification of TCR beta CDR3 regions was carried out from RNA transcripts. For the first round of RT-PCR on the TCR CDR3, the HTBI primer set was used together with the Qiagen OneStep RT-PCR kit. TCRdb ran its own pipeline on the public reads, namely fastp trimming at Q25 and MiXCR clone calling, and kept in-frame beta chains. Entries that share a CDR3 protein sequence are merged under the most common genes and DNA. This sample holds 700,000 or so distinct CDR3 sequences; 16% were observed only once. The top ten constitute under 9.5% of the sample. The sample was blood. These receptors all come from a man between 18 and 35 years old with Graves' hyperthyroidism.

There are many counts of this clonotype. The CDR3 DNA sequence: TGTGCCAGCAGCTTAGGTAATGCGGGGGACAATGAGCAGTTCTTC. This codes for CASSLGNAGDNEQFF. This rearrangement joins TRBV11-2 to TRBJ2-1, with 7 bases matching TRBD2. CDR1 is SGHAT and CDR2 is FQNNGV in the germline V gene. J lost 5 bases, V lost 1 base, and 5 bases had no gene match. The CDR3 is made up of 15 amino acids.

This clonotype occurred many times. The CDR3 DNA is TGTGCCAGCAGGGCAGGACAGGGACAAGAGACCCAGTACTTC. Translating it yields CASRAGQGQETQYF. V is TRBV7-2 and J is TRBJ2-5, with TRBD1 matching 8 bases. J gave up 2 bases and V 6 bases, and 5 bases lay outside the gene matches. The CDR3 totals 14 residues. Germline V gene lookup returns CDR1 SGHTA and CDR2 FQGNSA.

The chain uses TRBV10-3 and TRBJ1-5, with TRBD1 matching 10 bases. Per the germline V gene, CDR1 is ENHRY and CDR2 is SYGVKD. CDR3 length: 20 amino acids. The trim removed 4 bases at V and 2 bases at J, leaving 17 bases unmatched. The CDR3 region has the DNA TGTGCCATCAGTGCTCCCCCGGGACAGGGGCCTCTTATGGGCAATCAGCCCCAGCATTTT. Protein: CAISAPPGQGPLMGNQPQHF.

CDR3 protein: CASSGLGGAVYSPLHF. CDR3 nucleotides: TGTGCCAGCAGCGGCTTGGGGGGGGCGGTCTATTCACCCCTCCACTTT. This sequence joins TRBV2 and TRBJ1-6, with D possibly matching TRBD1 (6 bases). Germline lookup yields CDR1 SNHLY and CDR2 FYNNEI. The V and J ends lost 6 bases and 8 bases respectively, with 20 bases between them. The CDR3 contains 16 residues.

There are many counts of this clonotype. The chain couples TRBV11-2 to TRBJ2-1; 7 bases map to TRBD1. The ends lost 4 bases at V and 3 bases at J; junction bases unmatched: 9. Germline V gene sequence: CDR1 SGHAT, CDR2 FQNNGV. The CDR3 is made up of 16 amino acids. This CDR3 reads CASSSGQSNFYNEQFF. In DNA, the CDR3 is TGTGCCAGCAGCTCGGGACAGAGCAACTTCTACAATGAGCAGTTCTTC.

There are many counts of this clonotype. The chain is built from TRBV28 and TRBJ2-7; D may be TRBD2 (6 bases). V was shortened by 4 bases and J by 4 bases, with 14 bases between the two germline ends. CDR3 length equals 14 residues. In germline, CDR1 is MDHEN, CDR2 SYDVKM. This CDR3 is CASSYGGLAYEQYF. As DNA, the CDR3 is TGTGCCAGCAGTTATGGGGGGTTGGCGTACGAGCAGTACTTC.

This clonotype was detected a few times. V gene TRBV7-6 combines with J gene TRBJ2-5; 15 nucleotides agree with TRBD2. V was clipped by 7 bases and J by 4 bases; unmatched bases: 4. The CDR3 is 15 residues long. Germline CDR1 reads SGHVS; CDR2 reads FNYEAQ. As DNA, the CDR3 is TGTGCCAGCACGGGACTAGCGGGAGGCGGAGAGACCCAGTACTTC. It translates to CASTGLAGGGETQYF.

This clonotype showed up many times. The chain combines TRBV28 with TRBJ2-3, with 12 bases lining up with TRBD1. The J segment lost 3 bases and the V segment lost 6 bases, leaving 7 bases of the junction unmatched. This CDR3 region has 16 residues. Germline CDR1 and CDR2: MDHEN and SYDVKM. The CDR3 here is CASSTPGQGATDTQYF. The CDR3 coding sequence is TGTGCCAGCAGCACACCGGGACAGGGGGCAACAGATACGCAGTATTTT.

This clonotype was picked up a small number of times. The chain joins TRBV7-9 to TRBJ2-7; D may correspond to TRBD1 or TRBD2 (5 bases each). V was pared by 6 bases and J by 9 bases, with 15 bases between. CDR1 and CDR2 (germline): SEHNR, FQNEAQ (reference sequence). This CDR3 spans 12 amino acids. The CDR3 DNA reads TGTGCCAGCAGTCGGGACGCCCGGGCGCAGTACTTC. Translating it yields CASSRDARAQYF.

This clonotype was counted a few times. The CDR3: CASSSPLDREAFF. The CDR3 DNA is TGTGCCAGCAGTTCACCCCTTGACAGAGAAGCTTTCTTT. The chain couples TRBV5-4 to TRBJ1-1, with D tentatively TRBD1 (5 bases). Germline CDR1 reads SGHNT; CDR2 reads YYREEE (reference sequence). Trimming cost V 5 bases and J 8 bases, with 16 bases left between them. The length of the CDR3 is 13 residues.

This clonotype has only a few counts. The chain links TRBV9 to TRBJ1-3; TRBD1 might be the D (6 bases). CDR1 and CDR2 from the germline V gene are SGDLS and YYNGEE. Deletions cut 3 bases from V and 1 base from J, with 11 bases between. This CDR3 region has 15 residues. The DNA of the CDR3 is TGTGCCAGCAGCGGATCGAGGGGGTCTGGAAACACCATATATTTT. This encodes CASSGSRGSGNTIYF.

This clonotype came up a few times. V gene TRBV20-1 combines with J gene TRBJ2-5, with a tentative D call TRBD2 (5 bases). Germline V gene sequence: CDR1 DFQATT, CDR2 SNEGSKA (reference sequence). The CDR3 has 16 residues. Between the trimmed V and J ends, which lost 3 bases and 0 bases, there was a span of 17 bases. CDR3 residues: CSASDTADAYQETQYF. CDR3 bases: TGCAGTGCTAGCGATACAGCGGATGCGTACCAAGAGACCCAGTACTTC.

The chain uses TRBV28 and TRBJ1-6; D uncertain. The CDR3 totals 12 residues. Germline V gene lookup returns CDR1 MDHEN and CDR2 SYDVKM. The ends were cut back, 7 bases at V and 9 bases at J, with 10 bases in the middle. Here the CDR3 reads CASKAGGSPLHF. CDR3 nucleotides: TGTGCCAGCAAGGCAGGTGGTTCACCCCTCCACTTT.

This clonotype has a count of ten or more. The rearrangement links TRBV24-1 to TRBJ2-7; D is possibly TRBD2 (5 bases). This CDR3 is built from 14 residues. Looked up from germline, CDR1 is KGHDR and CDR2 is SFDVKD. The V end was cut by 9 bases, the J end by 0 bases, with 14 bases between. CDR3 sequence: CATQASGYSYEQYF. CDR3 coding DNA: TGTGCCACCCAGGCCAGCGGTTACTCCTACGAGCAGTACTTC.

This clonotype was counted at least ten times. The chain recombines TRBV3-1 with TRBJ2-1; 11 nucleotides line up with TRBD2. The CDR3 runs to 15 residues. Germline V lookup: CDR1 LGHDT, CDR2 YNNKEL (reference sequence). The V and J ends lost 0 bases and 11 bases, in that order; junction bases with no gene match: 6. CDR3: CASSQESLAGVKQFF. DNA of the CDR3: TGTGCCAGCAGCCAAGAGTCACTAGCGGGAGTTAAGCAGTTCTTC.

This clonotype showed up many times. V and J are TRBV20-1 and TRBJ1-2; no definite D call. The CDR3 spans 13 residues. V was trimmed by 0 bases and J by 5 bases, leaving 10 bases between them. Germline V gene data show CDR1 as DFQATT and CDR2 as SNEGSKA (reference sequence). CDR3 residues: CSARDNSKYGYTF. CDR3 DNA sequence: TGCAGTGCTAGAGATAACAGTAAATATGGCTACACCTTC.

This clonotype was observed at least ten times. V gene TRBV6-2 or TRBV6-3 combines with J gene TRBJ2-1; TRBD2 agrees at 7 bases. This CDR3 is built from 15 residues. Germline assignment: CDR1 MNHEY and CDR2 SVGEGT. V was pared by 2 bases and J by 8 bases, with 9 bases of the junction left unmatched. CDR3: CASSYGGRAGDEQFF. CDR3 sequence (DNA): TGTGCCAGCAGTTACGGGGGGAGGGCCGGGGATGAGCAGTTCTTC.

This clonotype has ten or more counts. This chain connects TRBV7-2 to TRBJ1-5; possibly TRBD1 for D (5 bases). This CDR3 is 17 amino acids long. V dropped 4 bases and J dropped 1 base, with 17 bases sitting between them. Germline-derived CDR1 and CDR2 are SGHTA and FQGNSA. The CDR3 bases are TGTGCCAGCAGCTCCGGGATGGGGGGTTACAGCAATCAGCCCCAGCATTTT. Its protein is CASSSGMGGYSNQPQHF. Variable domain in full (rest from reference TRBV7-2 and TRBJ1-5): GAGVSQSPSNKVTEKGKDVELRCDPISGHTALYWYRQSLGQGLEFLIYFQGNSAPDKSGLPSDRFSAERTGGSVSTLTIQRTQQEDSAVYLCASSSGMGGYSNQPQHFGDGTRLSIL.

V is TRBV3-1 and J is TRBJ2-1; 10 bases fit TRBD2. The CDR3 runs to 16 residues. Germline V CDR1 and CDR2: LGHDT, YNNKEL (reference sequence). J gave up 5 bases and V 0 bases, and 4 bases lay outside the gene matches. This CDR3 is CASSQEGTSANNEQFF. The CDR3 nucleotides read TGTGCCAGCAGCCAAGAGGGGACTAGCGCCAACAATGAGCAGTTCTTC.

At least ten counts were recorded for this clonotype. The chain carries TRBV12-3 or TRBV12-4 and TRBJ1-1; 9 bases agree with TRBD1. The length of the CDR3 is 14 residues. V shed 2 bases and J 4 bases; nucleotides not matched to a gene: 2. CDR3 loop: CASSLYRGPTEAFF. CDR3 in DNA: TGTGCCAGCAGTTTATACAGGGGGCCCACTGAAGCTTTCTTT.

The chain carries TRBV5-1 and TRBJ1-1; possibly TRBD1 for D (6 bases). Germline values: CDR1 SGHRS, CDR2 YFSETQ. V lost 4 bases and J 5 bases, leaving 18 bases between the germline ends. The CDR3 spans 15 residues. The CDR3 protein is CASSLKVGGGTEAFF. Here the CDR3 DNA reads TGCGCCAGCAGCCTAAAGGTAGGGGGAGGTACTGAAGCTTTCTTT.

This clonotype was picked up a small number of times. The chain links TRBV2 to TRBJ2-1; D is uncertain. The CDR3 covers 11 residues. V lost 10 bases and J lost 4, with 8 bases in between. Germline V gives CDR1 SNHLY, CDR2 FYNNEI. The CDR3 spells CATSVYNEQFF. The CDR3 DNA follows: TGTGCCACCTCAGTTTACAATGAGCAGTTCTTC.

The genes are TRBV20-1 and TRBJ2-3; D gene ambiguous. The germline V and J ends were trimmed by 2 bases and 3 bases, with 12 bases remaining between them. Germline V gene sequence: CDR1 DFQATT, CDR2 SNEGSKA (reference sequence). The CDR3 sequence is 14 residues long. CDR3 nucleotides: TGCAGTGCTAGAAACCCGTCCGGGACAGATACGCAGTATTTT. This codes for CSARNPSGTDTQYF.

This clonotype was detected many times. J is TRBJ2-7 and V is TRBV20-1; unclear D gene. The ends were cut back, 3 bases at V and 0 bases at J, with 9 bases in the middle. The CDR3 consists of 13 residues. CDR1 and CDR2 (germline): DFQATT, SNEGSKA (reference sequence). CDR3: CSASARISYEQYF. The CDR3 DNA follows: TGCAGTGCTAGCGCGCGGATCTCCTACGAGCAGTACTTC.

J is TRBJ2-5 and V is TRBV5-5; D possibly corresponds to TRBD2 (5 bases). Germline V lookup: CDR1 SGHKS, CDR2 YYEKEE (reference sequence). The V and J ends lost 5 bases and 4 bases respectively, with 15 bases between them. The length of the CDR3 is 14 residues. CDR3 in DNA: TGTGCCAGCAGTTGGACTTCCCACGGAGAGACCCAGTACTTC. It translates to CASSWTSHGETQYF.

The sample holds a few counts of this clonotype. The chain is built from TRBV11-3 and TRBJ2-1, with 9 bases matching TRBD1. The CDR3 sequence is 15 residues long. Germline V gene data show CDR1 as SGHNT and CDR2 as YENEEA. V shed 3 bases and J 7 bases; nucleotides not matched to a gene: 7. The DNA of the CDR3 is TGTGCCAGCAGCTTCCCCGGGACAGGGTTTAATGAGCAGTTCTTC. Protein product: CASSFPGTGFNEQFF.

This clonotype was picked up many times. This chain uses TRBV7-2 with TRBJ2-7; no clear D gene. Per germline, CDR1 SGHTA and CDR2 FQGNSA. The CDR3 is 14 residues long. V lost 0 bases, J lost 6 bases, and 12 bases lay in between. This CDR3 reads CASSLAGSRVEQYF. CDR3 nucleotides: TGTGCCAGCAGCTTAGCGGGCTCCCGGGTCGAGCAGTACTTC.

The chain joins TRBV7-9 to TRBJ2-3, with no clear D. Germline values: CDR1 SEHNR, CDR2 FQNEAQ (reference sequence). The CDR3 has 15 residues. V was shortened by 5 bases and J by 0 bases, with 12 bases between the two germline ends. The CDR3 nucleotides read TGTGCCAGCAGCCCGACGGTTCCTAGCACAGATACGCAGTATTTT. It specifies CASSPTVPSTDTQYF.

The V and J genes are TRBV6-1 and TRBJ1-5; D remains ambiguous. The CDR3 spans 16 residues. Germline assignment: CDR1 MNHNS and CDR2 SASEGT. The germline V and J ends were trimmed by 4 bases and 6 bases, with 19 bases remaining between them. The CDR3 DNA sequence: TGTGCCAGCAGTGTTATGGAGGAGGCCCGAGGTCAGCCCCAGCATTTT. Translation gives CASSVMEEARGQPQHF.